These 8 T cell receptor beta chains were sequenced from one sample in a study of shared clonotypes between healthy human individuals. Profiling relied on immunoSEQ multiplex PCR, and the TCRdb table lists in-frame clones only, not all of them. This sample carries 650,000 to 700,000 clones, about 92% of them seen once, and the ten largest clones take less than 40%. Sequences were obtained from memory CD8+ T cells from PBMCs. Subset denoted: CD45RO+ cells pooled with CCR7-negative TemRA cells. The receptors stem from a man between 18 and 35 years old in good health. Some clones in this sample may be carry-over from other donors' samples.

The rearrangement uses TRBV19 and TRBJ2-5, with 12 positions matching TRBD1. This CDR3 comprises 15 residues. The germline gives CDR1 LNHDA, CDR2 SQIVND (reference sequence). Trimming at V came to 4 bases and at J to 5 bases, leaving 5 bases not matched to a gene. CDR3 DNA sequence: TGTGCCAGTAGTAACCGGGACAGGGGGCCGGAGACCCAGTACTTC. It codes for CASSNRDRGPETQYF.

The V gene is TRBV7-9, the J gene TRBJ1-1; D ambiguous. Per the germline V gene, CDR1 is SEHNR and CDR2 is FQNEAQ (reference sequence). V gave up 5 bases and J gave up 5 bases, with 12 bases separating them. The CDR3 loop spans 13 amino acids. Here the CDR3 DNA reads TGTGCCAGCAGCCCAGTTCTCACGACTGAAGCTTTCTTT. It translates to CASSPVLTTEAFF.

The chain recombines TRBV2 with TRBJ2-7; perhaps TRBD1 as D (6 bases). Germline values: CDR1 SNHLY, CDR2 FYNNEI. Trimming removed 2 bases from V and 5 bases from J, with 19 bases in between. This CDR3 has 16 amino acids. DNA for the CDR3: TGTGCCAGCAGTGAATTCGACAGGTTTAATGTCCACGAGCAGTACTTC. It specifies CASSEFDRFNVHEQYF.

The rearrangement links TRBV9 to TRBJ1-2; D remains unclear. The CDR3 totals 13 residues. V gave up 3 bases and J gave up 6 bases, with 12 bases separating them. Germline CDR1 SGDLS, CDR2 YYNGEE. The chain's CDR3 is CASSGGKVDGYTF. The DNA for the CDR3 is TGTGCCAGCAGCGGTGGGAAAGTAGATGGCTACACCTTC.

The chain uses TRBV5-5 and TRBJ2-7; D perhaps matches TRBD2 (5 bases). Trimming removed 0 bases at V and 1 base at J, with 11 bases between. CDR3 length: 15 residues. Germline lookup yields CDR1 SGHKS and CDR2 YYEKEE (reference sequence). The CDR3 spells CASSLEWGESYEQYF. As DNA, the CDR3 is TGTGCCAGCAGCTTGGAGTGGGGAGAGTCCTACGAGCAGTACTTC.

This rearrangement joins TRBV7-9 to TRBJ2-1; 9 positions match TRBD2. The CDR3 extends over 16 amino acids. The germline CDR1 and CDR2 sequences are SEHNR and FQNEAQ (reference sequence). V was clipped by 2 bases and J by 8 bases; unmatched bases: 10. The CDR3 nucleotides are TGTGCCAGCAGCTTAAGGGTAATAGCGGGAGCGGATGAGCAGTTCTTC. This codes for CASSLRVIAGADEQFF.

This clone was recorded once. Mismatch with germline at one junction end may stem from a read error. This chain uses TRBV29-1 with TRBJ1-2, with 9 positions matching TRBD1. CDR1 SQVTM and CDR2 ANQGSEA come from the germline V gene. The CDR3 covers 17 residues. CDR3 sequence reads: CSVEGQGFSIRDYGYTF. DNA of the CDR3: TGCAGCGTGGAAGGACAGGGGTTTAGCATACGGGACTATGGCTACACCTTC.

V gene TRBV10-3 combines with J gene TRBJ2-7; the match to TRBD2 covers 13 bases. The CDR3 loop spans 17 amino acids. The junction had 18 bases not matched to a gene; V was cut back by 10 bases and J by 6 bases. Germline V CDR1 and CDR2: ENHRY, SYGVKD. This CDR3 is CATTSETSGRPGGEQYF. The CDR3 DNA sequence: TGTGCCACCACATCCGAGACTAGCGGGAGGCCTGGCGGCGAGCAGTACTTC.